The 5 T cell receptor beta chains reported below all come from one sample, sequenced in a study of blood T cell repertoires in COVID-19. This table comes from immunoSEQ multiplex PCR, and its TCRdb copy is limited to in-frame clones, with some not included. Here the sample spans under 250,000 clones, roughly 94% being singletons. Sequencing was done on a sample of peripheral blood. These receptors were taken from a man aged 25 to 40 with acute or convalescent COVID-19.

This rearrangement joins TRBV19 to TRBJ2-3; the D gene is possibly TRBD1 (6 bases). CDR1 is LNHDA, CDR2 SQIVND, per germline (reference sequence). V was trimmed by 3 bases and J by 1 base, leaving 11 bases between them. The CDR3 is 15 amino acids. For the CDR3, the DNA is TGTGCCAGTAGTATGACAGGCGAACGCACAGATACGCAGTATTTT. It codes for CASSMTGERTDTQYF.

The rearrangement joins TRBV30 to TRBJ1-3; D gene uncertain. The CDR3 covers 13 residues. The germline V gene encodes CDR1 GTSNPN and CDR2 SVGIG (reference sequence). V dropped 4 bases and J dropped 0 bases, with 7 bases sitting between them. For the CDR3, the DNA is TGTGCCTGGAACAGACGCTCTGGAAACACCATATATTTT. This codes for CAWNRRSGNTIYF.

The genes are TRBV19 and TRBJ1-1; tentatively, D is TRBD1 (5 bases). Germline V gene lookup returns CDR1 LNHDA and CDR2 SQIVND (reference sequence). The CDR3 extends over 13 amino acids. The germline V and J ends were trimmed by 7 bases and 0 bases, with 9 bases remaining between them. The CDR3 DNA sequence: TGTGCCAGTACGGCAGGGTTGAACACTGAAGCTTTCTTT. Protein: CASTAGLNTEAFF.

The chain uses TRBV27 and TRBJ1-1; D might be TRBD1 (5 bases). CDR3 length equals 12 residues. Trimming took 7 bases from V and 1 from J, leaving 7 bases between them. Per the germline V gene, CDR1 is MNHEY and CDR2 is SMNVEV (reference sequence). DNA of the CDR3: TGTGCCAGCACTGGACAGAACACTGAAGCTTTCTTT. Translation gives CASTGQNTEAFF.

This chain links TRBV15 with TRBJ2-7; D might be TRBD2 (7 bases). Germline V gene data show CDR1 as LNHNV and CDR2 as YYDKDF (reference sequence). The CDR3 length is 14 residues. V dropped 5 bases and J dropped 7 bases, with 18 bases sitting between them. The CDR3 nucleotides are TGTGCCACCAGCCCAATGGGGGGGGCGAGGGAGCAGTACTTC. Translated: CATSPMGGAREQYF.